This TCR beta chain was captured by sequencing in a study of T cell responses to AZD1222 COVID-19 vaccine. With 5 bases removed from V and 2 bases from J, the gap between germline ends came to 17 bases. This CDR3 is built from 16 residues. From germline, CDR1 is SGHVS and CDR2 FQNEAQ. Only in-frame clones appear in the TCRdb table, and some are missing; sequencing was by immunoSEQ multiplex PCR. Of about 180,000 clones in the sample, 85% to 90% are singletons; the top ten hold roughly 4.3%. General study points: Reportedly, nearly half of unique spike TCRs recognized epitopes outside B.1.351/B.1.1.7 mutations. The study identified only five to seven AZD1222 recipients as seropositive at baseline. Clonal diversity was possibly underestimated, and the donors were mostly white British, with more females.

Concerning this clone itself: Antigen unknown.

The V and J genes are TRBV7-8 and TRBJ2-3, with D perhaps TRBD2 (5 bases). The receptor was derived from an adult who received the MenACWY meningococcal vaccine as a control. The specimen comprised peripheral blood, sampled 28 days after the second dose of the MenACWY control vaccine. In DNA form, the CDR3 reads TGTGCCAGCAGCCGAGCCGACCTAGCTTTCACAGATACGCAGTATTTT. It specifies CASSRADLAFTDTQYF.